The present TCR beta chain was sequenced within a study of cytomegalovirus exposure and HLA in healthy donors. The PCR ran on 60 Vbeta and 13 Jbeta primers. Produced via immunoSEQ multiplex PCR; TCRdb's table is partial and in-frame only. The sample holds around 150,000 clones, approximately 80% seen once. This clone was detected once. Its antigen remains unidentified. Other DNA sequences in the sample encode the same CDR3. Per the germline V gene, CDR1 is LNHDA and CDR2 is SQIVND (reference sequence). V lost 6 bases, J lost 6 bases, and 15 bases lay in between. This CDR3 is built from 13 residues. Findings of the study overall: An analysis that came later showed most CMV-associated TCR beta chains appearing HLA-restricted. Solely CMV serostatus was available to characterize immune exposure.

Sequenced: PBMCs. This clonotype originated in a woman aged 40 to 49 in good health and CMV-seronegative. The gene calls are TRBV19 and TRBJ2-7; a weak D match, TRBD1 (6 bases). In DNA form, the CDR3 reads TGTGCCAGTAGCAGTACTGGACAGATCGAGCAGTACTTC. As protein: CASSSTGQIEQYF.